These 24 T cell receptor beta chains came from one sample sequenced in a study of blood T cell repertoires in COVID-19. TCRdb's copy holds only in-frame clones and misses some; the assay was immunoSEQ multiplex PCR. The sample includes about 440,000 clones, 90% seen only once; the top ten take approximately 0.65%. The sample consisted of PBMCs or T cells enriched from blood (not recorded which). The receptors were gathered from a man younger than 35 who had recovered from COVID-19.

Of note for this clone: The same CDR3 arises from other DNA sequences in this sample as well. This chain joins TRBV6-5 and TRBJ1-5, with TRBD1 matching over 7 bases. The CDR3 is made up of 12 amino acids. From germline, CDR1 is MNHEY and CDR2 SVGAGI. V lost 9 bases, J lost 2 bases, and 1 base stayed unmatched. DNA of the CDR3: TGTGCCAGTACAGGGGGCAATCAGCCCCAGCATTTT. Its translation: CASTGGNQPQHF.

This chain connects TRBV7-3 to TRBJ1-1; possible D gene TRBD1, 6 bases. The CDR3 spans 14 residues. The V gene's germline CDR1 is SGHTA and CDR2 FQGTGA. The V and J ends lost 4 bases and 1 base respectively, with 10 bases between them. The CDR3 spells CASSSMGQNTEAFF. CDR3 DNA sequence: TGTGCCAGCAGCTCCATGGGACAGAACACTGAAGCTTTCTTT.

The chain carries TRBV7-7 and TRBJ2-7, with D perhaps TRBD2 (8 bases). This CDR3 has 16 residues. CDR1 is SSHAT, CDR2 FNYEAQ, per germline (reference sequence). V lost 5 bases and J lost 2, with 19 bases in between. The CDR3 DNA is TGTGCCAGCAGCCCAGGGGGTAGCGGGGACCCCTACGAGCAGTACTTC. Translating gives CASSPGGSGDPYEQYF.

The sample holds one count of this clone. V is TRBV27 and J is TRBJ2-5; D perhaps matches TRBD2 (5 bases). CDR3 length: 15 residues. The germline V and J ends were trimmed by 10 bases and 5 bases, with 23 bases remaining between them. Per germline, CDR1 MNHEY and CDR2 SMNVEV (reference sequence). CDR3 DNA sequence: TGTGCCACCGCCCGGAGGCTTAGCTTCGGGGAGACCCAGTACTTC. Protein: CATARRLSFGETQYF.

The chain links TRBV12-3 or TRBV12-4 to TRBJ1-1; 8 nucleotides match TRBD1. CDR3 length: 12 residues. Losses at the gene ends were 6 bases for V and 8 bases for J; bases not matched to a gene: 5. This chain's CDR3 is CASRQGVEEAFF. The CDR3 coding sequence is TGTGCCAGCAGACAGGGGGTCGAGGAAGCTTTCTTT.

This chain connects TRBV30 to TRBJ1-1, with TRBD1 as a possible D gene (5 bases). CDR1 and CDR2 (germline): GTSNPN, SVGIG (reference sequence). The CDR3 totals 11 residues. CDR3 protein: CARARDTEAFF. CDR3 nucleotide sequence: TGTGCTCGGGCCAGGGACACTGAAGCTTTCTTT.

The rearrangement uses TRBV6-5 and TRBJ1-3; 7 positions match TRBD1. The germline gives CDR1 MNHEY, CDR2 SVGAGI. CDR3 length equals 15 residues. Trimming at V came to 6 bases and at J to 1 base, leaving 6 bases not matched to a gene. The CDR3 coding sequence is TGTGCCAGCAGGCCCCCGACAGGGTCTGGAAACACCATATATTTT. Translating it yields CASRPPTGSGNTIYF.

V is TRBV21-1 and J is TRBJ2-3; no check of the table's D call, TRBD2, against the DNA was made. TRBV21-1 is recorded as a pseudogene. The length of the CDR3 is 17 residues. The CDR3 here is CASSNLTWPSEADTQYF. DNA for the CDR3: TGTGCCAGCAGCAATCTTACCTGGCCTAGCGAAGCAGATACGCAGTATTTT.

The V gene is TRBV5-1, the J gene TRBJ2-7; D unclear. The ends were cut back, 5 bases at V and 0 bases at J, with 9 bases in the middle. This CDR3 region has 13 residues. From germline, CDR1 is SGHRS and CDR2 YFSETQ. Written as DNA, the CDR3 is TGCGCCAGCAGGACTGAAAGCTCCTACGAGCAGTACTTC. It codes for CASRTESSYEQYF.

V is TRBV30 and J is TRBJ2-4, with 9 bases identical to TRBD2. The CDR3 is 15 residues long. V lost 4 bases, J lost 3 bases, and 7 bases stayed unmatched. Per the germline V gene, CDR1 is GTSNPN and CDR2 is SVGIG (reference sequence). The CDR3 region has the DNA TGTGCCTGGACTAGCGGGAACCTAGGCAAAAACATTCAGTACTTC. Residues: CAWTSGNLGKNIQYF.

V gene TRBV20-1 combines with J gene TRBJ2-1; D is ambiguous. Germline values: CDR1 DFQATT, CDR2 SNEGSKA (reference sequence). The CDR3 sequence is 11 residues long. V lost 7 bases to trimming and J lost 7 bases, with 11 bases between them. CDR3 loop: CSVLEENEQFF. Written as DNA, the CDR3 is TGCAGTGTCCTAGAAGAGAATGAGCAGTTCTTC.

J is TRBJ1-1 and V is TRBV19; weak D call: TRBD1 (5 bases). V shed 5 bases and J shed 1 base, with 14 bases lying between them. This CDR3 is 15 amino acids long. Germline CDR1 LNHDA, CDR2 SQIVND (reference sequence). The CDR3 nucleotides read TGTGCCAGTAGTCTAACAACTGACAGGAACACTGAAGCTTTCTTT. Residues: CASSLTTDRNTEAFF.

The chain recombines TRBV19 with TRBJ2-2, with TRBD2 matching over 7 bases. The CDR3 has 14 amino acids. Germline CDR1 LNHDA, CDR2 SQIVND (reference sequence). V was pared by 5 bases and J by 6 bases, with 6 bases of the junction left unmatched. The CDR3 is CASSLTREAGELFF. As DNA, the CDR3 is TGTGCCAGTAGTTTAACCCGGGAGGCCGGGGAGCTGTTTTTT.

The chain links TRBV7-3 to TRBJ2-6; D ambiguous. The CDR3 is made up of 14 amino acids. Germline CDR1 SGHTA, CDR2 FQGTGA. Between the trimmed V and J ends, which lost 5 bases and 1 base, there was a span of 6 bases. The CDR3 DNA sequence: TGTGCCAGCAGCCCGCGTTCTGGGGCCAACGTCCTGACTTTC. Its translation: CASSPRSGANVLTF.

The chain combines TRBV5-4 with TRBJ2-7, with 7 nucleotides matching TRBD2. Per germline, CDR1 SGHNT and CDR2 YYREEE (reference sequence). The CDR3 length is 14 residues. V gave up 4 bases and J gave up 0 bases; unmatched junction bases: 4. CDR3 nucleotides: TGTGCCAGCAGCCACCGGGGGGACTCCTACGAGCAGTACTTC. It specifies CASSHRGDSYEQYF.

This clone was counted once. The CDR3 DNA is TGTGCCAGCAGCGCTAGCAGGGAACAGGGGAACTATGGCTACACCTTC. Protein sequence: CASSASREQGNYGYTF. The chain uses TRBV9 and TRBJ1-2; 7 bases fit TRBD1. Germline CDR1 SGDLS, CDR2 YYNGEE. V was clipped by 3 bases and J by 2 bases; unmatched bases: 10. The CDR3 is 16 amino acids.

This chain connects TRBV6-2 or TRBV6-3 to TRBJ1-6, with 8 bases lining up with TRBD1. V lost 6 bases and J lost 7; bases outside the gene matches: 11. The CDR3 sequence is 16 residues long. The V gene's germline CDR1 is MNHEY and CDR2 SVGEGT. For the CDR3, the DNA is TGTGCCAGCAGCTTCCCGGACAGGGTGGAGAATTCACCCCTCCACTTT. Its translation is CASSFPDRVENSPLHF.

The chain combines TRBV9 with TRBJ1-6, with D hard to call. Germline CDR1 and CDR2: SGDLS and YYNGEE. The CDR3 is 13 residues long. Trimming shortened V by 0 bases and J by 7 bases, and 5 bases separated the two germline ends. DNA for the CDR3: TGTGCCAGCAGCGTAGATGCGAATTCACCCCTCCACTTT. Its protein product is CASSVDANSPLHF.

The V and J genes are TRBV5-1 and TRBJ2-1; 14 positions agree with TRBD2. J gave up 1 base and V 4 bases, and 13 bases lay outside the gene matches. The CDR3 runs to 20 residues. Germline-derived CDR1 and CDR2 are SGHRS and YFSETQ. CDR3 amino acids: CASSPSGTSGGRWSYNEQFF. The CDR3 DNA sequence: TGCGCCAGCAGCCCGTCGGGGACTAGCGGGGGCCGTTGGTCCTACAATGAGCAGTTCTTC.

The chain is built from TRBV18 and TRBJ2-2; the D is unclear. The CDR3 spans 13 residues. Trimming removed 4 bases at V and 7 bases at J, with 10 bases between. Per germline, CDR1 KGHSH and CDR2 LQKENI. CDR3 nucleotide sequence: TGTGCCAGCTCACTGAACCGGGTCGGGGAGCTGTTTTTT. Residues: CASSLNRVGELFF.

The chain couples TRBV5-4 to TRBJ2-3; 10 positions agree with TRBD2. The CDR3 contains 16 residues. Germline CDR1 reads SGHNT; CDR2 reads YYREEE (reference sequence). V lost 0 bases, J lost 3 bases, and 4 bases stayed unmatched. The CDR3 DNA reads as TGTGCCAGCAGCTTGGCCAAGCGGGGGGGGACAGATACGCAGTATTTT. Its protein product is CASSLAKRGGTDTQYF.

The chain couples TRBV7-3 to TRBJ1-6; 10 bases align to TRBD1. Trimming took 1 base from V and 9 from J; bases not matched to a gene: 6. The germline V gene encodes CDR1 SGHTA and CDR2 FQGTGA. The CDR3 contains 16 residues. In DNA, the CDR3 is TGTGCCAGCAGCTTAATGGGACAGGGGACCGGTTCACCCCTCCACTTT. This gives the protein CASSLMGQGTGSPLHF.

This chain connects TRBV14 to TRBJ2-5; 9 bases line up with TRBD1. This CDR3 is 16 amino acids long. CDR1 is SGHDN and CDR2 is FVKESK in the germline V gene. J was trimmed by 4 bases and V by 3 bases; bases with no gene match: 9. For the CDR3, the DNA is TGTGCCAGCAGCCAGGGACTGGGGACAGGGACAGAGACCCAGTACTTC. The encoded protein is CASSQGLGTGTETQYF.

V usage is TRBV9 and J usage is TRBJ2-3, with a weak D call TRBD1 (5 bases). CDR3 length: 14 amino acids. V was cut by 6 bases and J by 2 bases, with 13 bases left in between. The germline CDR1 and CDR2 sequences are SGDLS and YYNGEE. Here the CDR3 DNA reads TGTGCCAGCACCGAGACAGCACACACAGATACGCAGTATTTT. This codes for CASTETAHTDTQYF.